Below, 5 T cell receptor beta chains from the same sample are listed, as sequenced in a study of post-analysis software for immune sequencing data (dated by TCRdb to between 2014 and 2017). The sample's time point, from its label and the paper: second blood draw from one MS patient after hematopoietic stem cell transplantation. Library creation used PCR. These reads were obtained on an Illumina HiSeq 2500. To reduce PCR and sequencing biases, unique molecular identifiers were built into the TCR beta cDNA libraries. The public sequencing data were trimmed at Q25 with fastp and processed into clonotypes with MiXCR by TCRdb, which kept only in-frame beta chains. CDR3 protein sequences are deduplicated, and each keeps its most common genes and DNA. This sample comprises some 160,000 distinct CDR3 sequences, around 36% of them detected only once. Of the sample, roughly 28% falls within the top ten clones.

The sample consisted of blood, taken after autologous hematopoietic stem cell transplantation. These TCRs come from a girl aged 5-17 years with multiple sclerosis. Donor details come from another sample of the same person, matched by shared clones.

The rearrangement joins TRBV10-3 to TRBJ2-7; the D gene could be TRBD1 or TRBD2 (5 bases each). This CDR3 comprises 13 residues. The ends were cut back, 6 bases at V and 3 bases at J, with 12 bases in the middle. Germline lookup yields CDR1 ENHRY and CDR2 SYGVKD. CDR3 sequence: CAIRPSGGYEQYF. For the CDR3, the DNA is TGTGCCATCAGACCCAGTGGGGGCTACGAGCAGTACTTC.

For the CDR3, the DNA is TGCAGTGCTACCCGGAGCGGCGGCCAAGAGACCCAGTACTTC. Translated: CSATRSGGQETQYF. The chain combines TRBV20-1 with TRBJ2-5, with D possibly matching TRBD2 (5 bases). The CDR3 is 14 amino acids. With 4 bases removed from V and 1 base from J, the gap between germline ends came to 13 bases. The V gene's germline CDR1 is DFQATT and CDR2 SNEGSKA (reference sequence).

This CDR3 is CSVEARGFSGVSYNEQFF. CDR3 coding DNA: TGCAGCGTTGAAGCGAGGGGATTTAGCGGGGTCTCCTACAATGAGCAGTTCTTC. This rearrangement joins TRBV29-1 to TRBJ2-1; TRBD2 matches at 8 bases. CDR3 length: 18 residues. Per the germline V gene, CDR1 is SQVTM and CDR2 is ANQGSEA. The trim removed 1 base at V and 0 bases at J, leaving 11 bases unmatched.

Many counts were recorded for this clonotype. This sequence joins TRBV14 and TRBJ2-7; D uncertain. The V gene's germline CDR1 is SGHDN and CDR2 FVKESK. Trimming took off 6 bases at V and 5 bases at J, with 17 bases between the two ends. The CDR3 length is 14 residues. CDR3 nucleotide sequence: TGTGCCAGCAGTCCGGGCCTTACCCCTCACGAGCAGTACTTC. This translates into CASSPGLTPHEQYF.

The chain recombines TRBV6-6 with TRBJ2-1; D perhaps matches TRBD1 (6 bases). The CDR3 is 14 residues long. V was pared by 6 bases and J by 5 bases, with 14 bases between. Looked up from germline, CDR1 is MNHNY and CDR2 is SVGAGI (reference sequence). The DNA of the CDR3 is TGTGCCAGCAGGTACCCAGCAGGGGACAATGAGCAGTTCTTC. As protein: CASRYPAGDNEQFF.